Listed here are 3 T cell receptor beta chains from one sample, sequenced in a study of cytomegalovirus exposure and HLA in healthy donors. PCR amplification relied on 60 Vbeta primers (plus 13 Jbeta primers). Assay used: immunoSEQ multiplex PCR; TCRdb lists only in-frame clones, some missing. This table has around 140,000 clones, 82% appearing once. Sequencing was carried out using PBMCs. The receptors come from a male donor in good health and CMV-seronegative.

The chain links TRBV4-2 to TRBJ2-7; 8 nucleotides line up with TRBD1. The CDR3 runs to 16 residues. The V gene's germline CDR1 is LGHNA and CDR2 YNFKEQ. After removal of 4 bases from V and 5 bases from J, the junction contained 13 bases not matched to a gene. The CDR3 region has the DNA TGTGCCAGCAGCCTTGTTAAAACAGGGGGATTGGACGAGCAGTACTTC. It translates to CASSLVKTGGLDEQYF.

The DNA for the CDR3 is TGTGCCAGCTCCCGGGTTGGGGCGAGCAATCAGCCCCAGCATTTT. It translates to CASSRVGASNQPQHF. V usage is TRBV27 and J usage is TRBJ1-5; tentatively, D is TRBD1 (5 bases). The CDR3 is made up of 15 amino acids. The ends were cut back, 8 bases at V and 1 base at J, with 15 bases in the middle. CDR1 and CDR2 (germline): MNHEY, SMNVEV (reference sequence).

The rearrangement joins TRBV7-2 to TRBJ2-3; 13 bases align to TRBD2. This CDR3 contains 16 residues. Unmatched junction bases numbered 4, after V lost 3 bases and J lost 4 bases. CDR1 is SGHTA, CDR2 FQGNSA, per germline. Here the CDR3 reads CASSLTSGRMSDTQYF. Written as DNA, the CDR3 is TGTGCCAGCAGCTTGACTAGCGGGAGGATGTCAGATACGCAGTATTTT.